This TCR beta chain was profiled in a study of T-cell memory formation after mild COVID-19. Findings of the study overall: Those CD4+ clones that contracted were mainly in CM and EM (CD8+ ones in EMRA).

Sample barcodes and UMIs were carried by the TCR alpha and TCR beta cDNA libraries that 5'RACE generated with constant-segment primers. From the 5' RACE reads, TCRdb called clonotypes with MiXCR, one entry per CDR3 protein. The sample holds roughly 450,000 distinct CDR3 sequences; roughly 18% are singletons and the top ten take 20% to 25%. V lost 4 bases and J lost 6; bases outside the gene matches: 6. CDR1 and CDR2 (germline): SGHRS, YFSETQ. The CDR3 sequence is 13 residues long. A remark on this clonotype: Its antigen is currently unknown.

The sequencing input was PBMCs or a T cell subset sorted from them (not recorded which). The V gene is TRBV5-1, the J gene TRBJ1-1; TRBD1 agrees at 7 bases. This receptor was obtained from a man in his late teens or twenties who had mild COVID-19 (a few samples of this study predate the infection). Cell type and time point are not known. The CDR3 spells CASSNRGRPEAFF. CDR3 nucleotides: TGCGCCAGCAGCAACAGGGGCAGGCCTGAAGCTTTCTTT. Combining the CDR3 with reference TRBV5-1 and TRBJ1-1 gives the whole variable domain KAGVTQTPRYLIKTRGQQVTLSCSPISGHRSVSWYQQTPGQGLQFLFEYFSETQRNKGNFPGRFSGRQFSNSRSEMNVSTLELGDSALYLCASSNRGRPEAFFGQGTRLTVV.